The rows below give T cell receptor beta chains drawn from one sample of a study of shared clonotypes between healthy human individuals. Only in-frame clones appear in the TCRdb table, and some are missing; sequencing was by immunoSEQ multiplex PCR. This sample has 2 million or so clones, with 85% to 95% found just once. Sequencing used naive CD4+ T cells sorted from blood. The receptors here all came from a man aged 18 to 35 in good health. The CDR3 runs from the conserved cysteine through the conserved F or W. D genes are given only for firm matches. Rows may omit the clone size; those that give it use once, few, many or a size class.

V	D	size	J	CDR3	DNA
TRBV18	TRBD1	NA	TRBJ1-1	CASSPDRVMNTEAFF	TGTGCCAGCTCACCCGACAGGGTAATGAACACTGAAGCTTTCTTT
TRBV2	NA	NA	TRBJ2-7	CASGSASEQYF	TGTGCCAGCGGGTCCGCGTCTGAGCAGTACTTC
TRBV5-4	TRBD1	NA	TRBJ1-2	CASSFAGGADGYTF	TGTGCCAGCAGCTTCGCAGGGGGCGCGGATGGCTACACCTTC
TRBV5-1	NA	NA	TRBJ2-3	CASSDSTDTQYF	TGCGCCAGCTCGGACAGCACAGATACGCAGTATTTT
TRBV10-3	TRBD1	NA	TRBJ2-3	CAISEGQGAIVTDTQYF	TGTGCCATCAGTGAAGGGCAGGGGGCCATAGTGACAGATACGCAGTATTTT
TRBV29-1	NA	NA	TRBJ1-1	CSVRPGEKAFF	TGCAGCGTTCGACCGGGGGAAAAAGCTTTCTTT
TRBV11-2	TRBD2	NA	TRBJ2-7	CASSVGTSGGGSEQYF	TGTGCCAGCAGCGTAGGGACTAGCGGGGGAGGTAGCGAGCAGTACTTC
TRBV30	NA	NA	TRBJ2-1	CAWSGLAYNEQFF	TGTGCCTGGAGTGGCCTAGCCTACAATGAGCAGTTCTTC
TRBV27	NA	NA	TRBJ2-5	CASSLWAAETQYF	TGTGCCAGCAGTCTGTGGGCAGCGGAGACCCAGTACTTC
TRBV27	NA	once	TRBJ2-3	CASRPPESRADTQYF	TGTGCCAGCAGGCCGCCTGAATCGAGGGCAGATACGCAGTATTTT
TRBV6-5	TRBD2	NA	TRBJ2-7	CASSQPSGRKYEQYF	TGTGCCAGCTCCCAACCTAGCGGGAGAAAATACGAGCAGTACTTC
TRBV28	NA	NA	TRBJ1-1	CASRSLVLTEAFF	TGTGCCAGCAGGTCTTTAGTCTTGACTGAAGCTTTCTTT
TRBV5-6	NA	NA	TRBJ2-7	CASSLNSNGQYF	TGTGCCAGCAGCTTGAATTCGAACGGGCAGTACTTC
TRBV7-2	NA	once	TRBJ2-1	CASSQTASSYNEQFF	TGTGCCAGCAGCCAGACTGCTAGCTCCTACAATGAGCAGTTCTTC
TRBV7-3	NA	once	TRBJ2-7	CASSNLFYEQYF	TGTGCCAGCAGCAATCTATTTTACGAGCAGTACTTC
TRBV5-1	NA	NA	TRBJ1-5	CASSLGGTTQPQHF	TGCGCCAGCAGCTTGGGAGGGACGACGCAGCCCCAGCATTTT
TRBV14	NA	NA	TRBJ1-3	CASSPPSGNTIYF	TGTGCCAGCAGCCCCCCCTCTGGAAACACCATATATTTT
TRBV7-2	NA	NA	TRBJ2-7	CASSLATAGGGEQYF	TGTGCCAGCAGCTTAGCCACAGCGGGTGGGGGGGAGCAGTACTTC
TRBV6-6	TRBD1	NA	TRBJ1-2	CASRPGQNYGYTF	TGTGCCAGCAGACCGGGACAGAACTATGGCTACACCTTC
TRBV7-9	NA	NA	TRBJ1-2	CASSLDRAGSGYTF	TGTGCCAGCAGCTTAGACAGGGCAGGGTCCGGCTACACCTTC
TRBV25-1	NA	NA	TRBJ1-5	CASSDDARVCQPQHF	TGTGCCAGCAGTGATGATGCGAGGGTTTGTCAGCCCCAGCATTTT
TRBV5-1	NA	NA	TRBJ2-2	CASSLVRPYTGELFF	TGCGCCAGCAGCTTAGTCAGACCGTACACCGGGGAGCTGTTTTTT
TRBV11-2	TRBD1	once	TRBJ2-7	CASSRGTGQYEQYF	TGTGCCAGCAGCAGGGGGACAGGGCAGTACGAGCAGTACTTC
TRBV5-5	NA	NA	TRBJ1-5	CASSWGLQNQPQHF	TGTGCCAGCAGCTGGGGACTACAGAATCAGCCCCAGCATTTT
TRBV7-2	NA	NA	TRBJ1-5	CASSFTSGVAQPQHF	TGTGCCAGCAGCTTTACATCAGGGGTGGCGCAGCCCCAGCATTTT
TRBV6-5	TRBD1	NA	TRBJ2-2	CASRRDRGRTGELFF	TGTGCCAGCAGACGGGACAGGGGGCGGACCGGGGAGCTGTTTTTT
TRBV10-3	TRBD2	NA	TRBJ2-3	CAISGGSGGPSTDTQYF	TGTGCCATCAGTGGGGGTAGCGGGGGGCCTAGCACAGATACGCAGTATTTT
TRBV6-1	NA	NA	TRBJ1-6	CASSEVPGLTSPLHF	TGTGCCAGCAGTGAAGTACCGGGGCTCACTTCACCCCTCCACTTT
TRBV2	NA	NA	TRBJ2-1	CAGSPYTDSDNEQFF	TGTGCCGGTAGCCCTTACACGGACTCTGACAATGAGCAGTTCTTC